This T cell receptor beta chain was obtained from a study of OX40 agonist ivuxolimab in advanced cancers. Data came from immunoSEQ multiplex PCR; TCRdb stores just in-frame clones and leaves some out. Seen here are about 79,000 clones, about 85% observed once, and the top ten hold about 4%. The CDR3 covers 14 residues. The germline CDR1 and CDR2 sequences are SGHTA and FQGNSA. This clone was detected once. Individuals having autoimmune disease history or systemic immunosuppression were not enrolled. The sequence was collected from an adult with an advanced solid tumor such as melanoma, head and neck, liver or kidney cancer. The chain couples TRBV7-2 to TRBJ2-5; 7 positions match TRBD2. The DNA end is more similar to TRBJ2-7, so the J call may be wrong. Sequencing was performed on CD4+ or CD8+ T cells sorted from blood, taken in a trial of the OX40 agonist ivuxolimab. The CDR3 spells CASSSSSGAYEQYF. CDR3 bases: TGTGCCAGCAGCTCCTCTAGCGGAGCCTACGAGCAGTACTTC.